This note documents a single T cell receptor (beta chain) sequence. Its antigen is unidentified. This sample is part of a study of T cell repertoires in ileal Crohn's disease. As for time point: neoterminal ileum biopsy at postoperative endoscopy, about 6 months after surgery. TCRB immunosequencing input was approximately 450 nanograms of biopsy DNA per sample. Using immunoSEQ multiplex PCR, the repertoire was profiled, and TCRdb retains in-frame clones only, with some absent. The sample contains 13,000 or so clones, 78% of which appear only once. The length of the CDR3 is 12 residues. V dropped 5 bases and J dropped 4 bases, with 8 bases sitting between them. Germline assignment: CDR1 SGHVS and CDR2 FNYEAQ. Study outcomes and limitations: Endoscopic recurrence occurred in every patient whose clonality exceeded 26.8%. Mucosal expansions were suggested to be mainly CD8 T cells.

This clonotype originated in an adult with Crohn's disease. The V and J genes are TRBV7-6 and TRBJ2-5; D remains unclear. Sequenced input: ileal tissue. CDR3 residues: CASSPSRETQYF. CDR3 nucleotides: TGTGCCAGCAGCCCCTCGAGAGAGACCCAGTACTTC.